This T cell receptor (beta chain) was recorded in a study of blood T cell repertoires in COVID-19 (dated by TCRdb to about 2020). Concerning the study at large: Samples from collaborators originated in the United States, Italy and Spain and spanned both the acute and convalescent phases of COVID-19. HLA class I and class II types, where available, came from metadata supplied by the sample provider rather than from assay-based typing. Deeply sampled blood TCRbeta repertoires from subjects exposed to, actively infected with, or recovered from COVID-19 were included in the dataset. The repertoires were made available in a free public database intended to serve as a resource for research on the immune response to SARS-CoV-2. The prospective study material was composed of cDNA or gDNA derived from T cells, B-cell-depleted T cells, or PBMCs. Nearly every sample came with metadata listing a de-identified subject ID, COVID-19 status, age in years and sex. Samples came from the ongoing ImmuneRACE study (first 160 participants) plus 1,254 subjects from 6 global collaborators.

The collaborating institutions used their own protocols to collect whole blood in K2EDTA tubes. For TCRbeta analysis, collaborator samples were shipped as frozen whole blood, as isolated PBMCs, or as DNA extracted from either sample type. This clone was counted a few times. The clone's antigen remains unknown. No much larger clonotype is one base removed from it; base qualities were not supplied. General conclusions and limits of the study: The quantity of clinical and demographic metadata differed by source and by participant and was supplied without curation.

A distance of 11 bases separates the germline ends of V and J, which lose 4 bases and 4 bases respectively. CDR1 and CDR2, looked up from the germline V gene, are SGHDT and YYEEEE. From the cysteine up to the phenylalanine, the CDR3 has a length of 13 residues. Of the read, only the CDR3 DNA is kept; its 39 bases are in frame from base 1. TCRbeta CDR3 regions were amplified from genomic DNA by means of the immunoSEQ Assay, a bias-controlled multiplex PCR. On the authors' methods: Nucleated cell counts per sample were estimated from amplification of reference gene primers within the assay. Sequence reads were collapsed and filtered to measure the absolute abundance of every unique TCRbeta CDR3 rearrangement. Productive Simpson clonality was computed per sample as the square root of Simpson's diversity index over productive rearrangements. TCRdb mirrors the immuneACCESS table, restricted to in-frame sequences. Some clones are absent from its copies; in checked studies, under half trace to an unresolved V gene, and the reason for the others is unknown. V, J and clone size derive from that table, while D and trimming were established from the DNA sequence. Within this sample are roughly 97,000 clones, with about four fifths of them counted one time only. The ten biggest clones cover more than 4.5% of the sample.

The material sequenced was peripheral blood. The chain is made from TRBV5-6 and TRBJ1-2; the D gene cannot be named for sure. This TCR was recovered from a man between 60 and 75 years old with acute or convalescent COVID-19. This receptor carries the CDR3 CASSPPTGYGYTF. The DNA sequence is TGTGCCAGCAGCCCTCCCACGGGCTATGGCTACACCTTC. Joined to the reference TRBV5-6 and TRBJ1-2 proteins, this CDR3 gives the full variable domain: DAGVTQSPTHLIKTRGQQVTLRCSPKSGHDTVSWYQQALGQGPQFIFQYYEEEERQRGNFPDRFSGHQFPNYSSELNVNALLLGDSALYLCASSPPTGYGYTFGSGTRLTVV.